This T cell receptor beta chain stems from a study of glioma-infiltrating T cells after dendritic cell vaccination. A remark on this clone: The antigen is not known.

Sequenced by immunoSEQ multiplex PCR; TCRdb stores in-frame clones only, minus some. The table includes roughly 100,000 clones, around 85% detected once. Study outcomes and limitations: Few patients contributed both blood and tumor specimens.

The TCR was taken from a human donor with glioblastoma. The sample in question was blood, obtained before dendritic cell vaccination.

The CDR3 DNA reads TGTGCCAGCAGCCAAGATCGGAACAGCTACGAGCAGTACTTC. Residues: CASSQDRNSYEQYF. The chain couples TRBV4-2 to TRBJ2-7, with unresolved D. Per germline, CDR1 LGHNA and CDR2 YNFKEQ. Trimming removed 0 bases at V and 3 bases at J, with 9 bases between. This CDR3 is built from 14 residues.